The T cell receptor beta chain described here comes from a study of cytomegalovirus exposure and HLA in healthy donors. 60 Vbeta and 13 Jbeta primers were used in PCR. As handled by the study authors: In a later analysis, of approximately 81 million unique beta chains, 9 million to 11 million appeared in at least two donors. Sequenced by immunoSEQ multiplex PCR; TCRdb stores in-frame clones only, minus some. V and J calls and clone size are copied from that table; D and trimming were computed from the DNA. The table lists around 150,000 clones, approximately 87% of them singletons. Whole-study findings and limits: With later analysis, a missense DCLRE1C variant became linked to TCR beta V- and J-gene trimming. Cytomegalovirus-associated status was assigned to around 160 TCR beta chains.

Germline-derived CDR1 and CDR2 are SGDLS and YYNGEE. Trimming at V came to 4 bases and at J to 5 bases, leaving 18 bases not matched to a gene. The CDR3 has 17 residues. Healthy bone marrow donors made up the donor group. A note on this clone: Its antigen is currently unknown.

The chain is built from TRBV9 and TRBJ2-7; 7 bases are shared with TRBD2. The sequence was collected from a man aged 35-49 years in good health and CMV-seronegative. The sequencing sample was made of PBMCs. The CDR3 region has the DNA TGTGCCAGCAGCCCCCGGATAGGCGGGAGAAAAGAGAACGAGCAGTACTTC. Translation: CASSPRIGGRKENEQYF.